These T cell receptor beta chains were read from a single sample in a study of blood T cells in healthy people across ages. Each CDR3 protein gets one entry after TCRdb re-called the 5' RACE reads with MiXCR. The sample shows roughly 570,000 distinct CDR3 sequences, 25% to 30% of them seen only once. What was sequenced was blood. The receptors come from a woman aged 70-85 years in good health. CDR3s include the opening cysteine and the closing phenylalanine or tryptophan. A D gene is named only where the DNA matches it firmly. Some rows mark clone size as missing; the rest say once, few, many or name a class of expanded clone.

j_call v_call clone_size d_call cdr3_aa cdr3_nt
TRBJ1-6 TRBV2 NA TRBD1 CASSTDRAGGTLHF TGTGCCAGCAGTACGGACAGGGCCGGTGGGACCCTCCACTTT
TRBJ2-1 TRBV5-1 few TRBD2 CASRMGGVSYNEQFF TGCGCCAGCAGGATGGGGGGGGTGTCCTACAATGAGCAGTTCTTC
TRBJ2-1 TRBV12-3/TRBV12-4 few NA CASSLGVLADEQFF TGTGCCAGCAGTTTAGGTGTACTAGCTGATGAGCAGTTCTTC
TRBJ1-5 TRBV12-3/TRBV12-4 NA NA CASSLNGQRNQPQHF TGTGCCAGCAGTTTGAACGGACAGAGGAATCAGCCCCAGCATTTT
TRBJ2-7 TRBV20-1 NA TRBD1 CSARGQGQRGSYEQYF TGCAGTGCTAGGGGACAGGGACAAAGGGGTTCCTACGAGCAGTACTTC
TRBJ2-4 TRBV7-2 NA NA CASSPDRSGIQYF TGTGCCAGCAGCCCGGACAGAAGCGGCATTCAGTACTTC
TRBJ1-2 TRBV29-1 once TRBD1 CSVVIRGLEEGYTF TGCAGCGTTGTCATCAGGGGGCTGGAAGAGGGCTACACCTTC
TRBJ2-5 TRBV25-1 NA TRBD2 CASSEGRGGETQYF TGTGCCAGCAGTGAAGGACGGGGGGGAGAGACCCAGTACTTC
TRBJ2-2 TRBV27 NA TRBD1 CASRRQGSTGELFF TGTGCCAGCAGGCGACAGGGGAGCACCGGGGAGCTGTTTTTT
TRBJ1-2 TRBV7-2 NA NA CASSLEGSGYTF TGTGCCAGCAGCTTAGAGGGGAGCGGCTACACCTTC
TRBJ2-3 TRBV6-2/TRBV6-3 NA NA CASSYPLGKVVDTQYF TGTGCCAGCAGTTATCCACTAGGGAAGGTGGTAGATACGCAGTATTTT
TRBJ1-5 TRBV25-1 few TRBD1 CASSDSDRGQSQPQHF TGTGCCAGCAGTGACTCGGACAGGGGGCAGAGTCAGCCCCAGCATTTT
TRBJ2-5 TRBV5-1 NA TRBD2 CASSVASGGRQETQYF TGCGCCAGCAGCGTGGCTAGCGGGGGACGTCAAGAGACCCAGTACTTC
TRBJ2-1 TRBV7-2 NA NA CASSNPAENEQFF TGTGCCAGCAGCAACCCCGCGGAAAATGAGCAGTTCTTC
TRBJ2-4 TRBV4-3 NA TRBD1 CASSQDRGQGSLAKNIQYF TGCGCCAGCAGCCAAGATAGGGGACAGGGATCTCTAGCCAAAAACATTCAGTACTTC
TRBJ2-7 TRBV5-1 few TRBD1 CASSSGQTLYEQYF TGCGCCAGCAGCTCGGGACAGACCCTGTACGAGCAGTACTTC
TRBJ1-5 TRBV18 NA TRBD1 CASSPQGTGNQPQHF TGTGCCAGCTCACCACAAGGGACAGGCAATCAGCCCCAGCATTTT
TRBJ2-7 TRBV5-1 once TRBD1 CASSSAGQAYEQYF TGCGCCAGCAGCTCCGCGGGACAGGCGTACGAGCAGTACTTC
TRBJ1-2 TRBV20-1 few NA CSATRGENYGYTF TGCAGTGCGACGAGGGGGGAGAACTATGGCTACACCTTC
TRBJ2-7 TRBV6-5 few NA CASSSGLVYEQYF TGTGCCAGCAGTTCAGGGTTAGTCTACGAGCAGTACTTC
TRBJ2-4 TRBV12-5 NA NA CASGLSRRNIQYF TGTGCTAGTGGTTTATCACGGAGGAACATTCAGTACTTC
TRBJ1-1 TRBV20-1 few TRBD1 CSARGTGKNTEAFF TGCAGTGCTAGGGGGACAGGGAAAAACACTGAAGCTTTCTTT
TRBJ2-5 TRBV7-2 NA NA CASSLIVETQYF TGTGCCAGCAGCTTAATCGTCGAGACCCAGTACTTC
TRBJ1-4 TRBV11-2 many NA CASSFSDQGKLFF TGTGCCAGCAGCTTTAGTGACCAGGGAAAACTGTTTTTT
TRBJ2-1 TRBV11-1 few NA CASSLGPTKFF TGTGCCAGCAGCTTAGGGCCGACGAAGTTCTTC
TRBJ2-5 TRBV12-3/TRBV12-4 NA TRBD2 CASSSPSGGASETQYF TGTGCCAGCAGCAGCCCTAGCGGGGGGGCCTCAGAGACCCAGTACTTC
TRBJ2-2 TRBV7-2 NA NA CASSLMASGTGELFF TGTGCCAGCAGCTTAATGGCTTCGGGGACCGGGGAGCTGTTTTTT